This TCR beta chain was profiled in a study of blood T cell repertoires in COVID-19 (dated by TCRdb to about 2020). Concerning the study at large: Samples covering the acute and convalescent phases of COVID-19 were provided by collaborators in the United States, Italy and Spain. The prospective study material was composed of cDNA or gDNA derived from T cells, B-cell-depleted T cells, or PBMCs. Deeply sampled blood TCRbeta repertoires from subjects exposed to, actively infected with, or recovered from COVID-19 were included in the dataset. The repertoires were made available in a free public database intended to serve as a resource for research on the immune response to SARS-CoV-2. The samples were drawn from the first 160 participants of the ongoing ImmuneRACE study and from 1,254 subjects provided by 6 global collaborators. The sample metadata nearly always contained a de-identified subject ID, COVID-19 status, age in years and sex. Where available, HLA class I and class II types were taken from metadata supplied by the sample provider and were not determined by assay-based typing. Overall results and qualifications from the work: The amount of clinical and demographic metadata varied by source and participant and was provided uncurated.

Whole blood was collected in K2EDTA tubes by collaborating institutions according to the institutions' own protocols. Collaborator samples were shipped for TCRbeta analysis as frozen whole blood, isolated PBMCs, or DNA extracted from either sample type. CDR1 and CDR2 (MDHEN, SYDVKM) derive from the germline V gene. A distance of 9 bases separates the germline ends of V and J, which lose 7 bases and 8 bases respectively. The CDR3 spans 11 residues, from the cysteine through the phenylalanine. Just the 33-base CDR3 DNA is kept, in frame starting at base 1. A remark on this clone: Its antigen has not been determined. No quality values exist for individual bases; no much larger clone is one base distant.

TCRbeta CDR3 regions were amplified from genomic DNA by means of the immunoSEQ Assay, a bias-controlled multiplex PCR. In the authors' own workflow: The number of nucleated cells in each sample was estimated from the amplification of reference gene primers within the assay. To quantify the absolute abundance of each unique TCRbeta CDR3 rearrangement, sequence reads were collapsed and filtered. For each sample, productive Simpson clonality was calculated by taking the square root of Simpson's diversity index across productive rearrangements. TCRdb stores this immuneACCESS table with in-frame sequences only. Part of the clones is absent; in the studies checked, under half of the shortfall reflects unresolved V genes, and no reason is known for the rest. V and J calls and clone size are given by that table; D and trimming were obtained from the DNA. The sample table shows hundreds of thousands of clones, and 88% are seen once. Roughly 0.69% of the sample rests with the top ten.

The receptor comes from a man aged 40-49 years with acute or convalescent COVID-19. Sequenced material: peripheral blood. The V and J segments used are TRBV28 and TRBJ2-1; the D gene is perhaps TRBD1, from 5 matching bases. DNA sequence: TGTGCCAGCAACAGGAACCATGAGCAGTTCTTC. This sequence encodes CASNRNHEQFF.